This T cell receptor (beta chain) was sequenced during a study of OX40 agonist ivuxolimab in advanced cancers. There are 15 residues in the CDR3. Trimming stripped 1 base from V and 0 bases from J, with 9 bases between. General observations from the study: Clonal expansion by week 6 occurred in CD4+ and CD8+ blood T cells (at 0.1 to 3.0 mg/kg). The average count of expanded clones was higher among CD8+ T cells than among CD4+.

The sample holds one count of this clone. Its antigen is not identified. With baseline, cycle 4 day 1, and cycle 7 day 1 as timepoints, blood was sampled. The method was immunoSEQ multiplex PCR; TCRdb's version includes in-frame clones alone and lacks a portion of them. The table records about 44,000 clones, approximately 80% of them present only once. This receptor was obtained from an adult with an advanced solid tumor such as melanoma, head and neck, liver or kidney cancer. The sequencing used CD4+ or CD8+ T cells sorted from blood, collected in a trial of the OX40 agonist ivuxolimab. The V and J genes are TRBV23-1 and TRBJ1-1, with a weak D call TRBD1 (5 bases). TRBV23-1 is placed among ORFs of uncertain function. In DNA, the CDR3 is TGCGCCAGCAGTCAATGGGGCAGGTTGAACACTGAAGCTTTCTTT. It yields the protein CASSQWGRLNTEAFF.